These T cell receptor beta chains were read from a single sample in a study of T cells in Graves' hyperthyroidism and ophthalmopathy. Via MiXCR, TCRdb re-called the multiplex PCR reads, giving one row per CDR3 protein. Of approximately 260,000 distinct CDR3 sequences listed, roughly 15% are singletons. Material: blood. These receptors originate from a woman in her fifties or sixties with Graves' hyperthyroidism that later progressed to Graves' ophthalmopathy. Each CDR3 is given with its conserved first and last residue. A D gene is named only where the DNA matches it firmly. Clone size is given for some rows only: seen once, a few or many times, or a class if the clone is expanded.

D: NA; V: TRBV5-8; size: few; J: TRBJ1-5; DNA: TGTGCCAGCAGCTTCAAGGGAGCCGATCAGCCCCAGCATTTT; CDR3: CASSFKGADQPQHF
D: NA; V: TRBV7-9; size: NA; J: TRBJ1-1; DNA: TGTGCCAGCATAGGTGCAGTGAACACTGAAGCTTTCTTT; CDR3: CASIGAVNTEAFF
D: NA; V: TRBV3-1; size: many; J: TRBJ2-1; DNA: TGTGCCAGCAGCTTTCGGACCTGGACCCAAGCCCCTGAGCAGTTCTTC; CDR3: CASSFRTWTQAPEQFF
D: NA; V: TRBV20-1; size: many; J: TRBJ2-1; DNA: TGCAGTGCTAGAGATGGTCGGGCCGGCTCCTACAATGAGCAGTTCTTC; CDR3: CSARDGRAGSYNEQFF
D: NA; V: TRBV12-3/TRBV12-4; size: many; J: TRBJ2-3; DNA: TGTGCCAGCAGTTTTCATACAGATACGCAGTATTTT; CDR3: CASSFHTDTQYF
D: TRBD1; V: TRBV28; size: many; J: TRBJ1-6; DNA: TGTGCCAGCAGATCCGGGACAGGAGGGTCACCCCTCCACTTT; CDR3: CASRSGTGGSPLHF
D: NA; V: TRBV11-3; size: many; J: TRBJ2-7; DNA: TGTGCCAGCAGCTCCTGGACACTTAACTACGAGCAGTACTTC; CDR3: CASSSWTLNYEQYF
D: NA; V: TRBV11-2; size: many; J: TRBJ1-2; DNA: TGTGCCAGCGACGGGGAGTACTATGGCTACACCTTC; CDR3: CASDGEYYGYTF
D: NA; V: TRBV5-6; size: many; J: TRBJ1-1; DNA: TGTGCCAGCAGCTCCGGACATTTGAACACTGAAGCTTTCTTT; CDR3: CASSSGHLNTEAFF
D: NA; V: TRBV20-1; size: many; J: TRBJ2-7; DNA: TGCAGTGCTAGAGAATTCGGGGCGGGAACCACCTACGAGCAGTACTTC; CDR3: CSAREFGAGTTYEQYF
D: NA; V: TRBV28; size: NA; J: TRBJ2-1; DNA: TGTGCCAGCAGTTTCGGCAGGGGGGTGGACAATGAGCAGTTCTTC; CDR3: CASSFGRGVDNEQFF
D: TRBD1; V: TRBV7-2; size: many; J: TRBJ1-1; DNA: TGTGCCAGCAGCGAAACCGGGACAGGGTGGTCTGAAGCTTTCTTT; CDR3: CASSETGTGWSEAFF
D: TRBD1; V: TRBV3-1; size: NA; J: TRBJ1-2; DNA: TGTGCCAGCAGCCACCGACTAGGGGGCCCCTATGGCTACACCTTC; CDR3: CASSHRLGGPYGYTF
D: TRBD1; V: TRBV28; size: many; J: TRBJ2-5; DNA: TGTGCCAGCAGTCGAACCACGGGACAGAACCAAGAGACCCAGTACTTC; CDR3: CASSRTTGQNQETQYF
D: NA; V: TRBV28; size: few; J: TRBJ1-1; DNA: TGTGCCAGCAGCAGGGTAGAGACTGAAGCTTTCTTT; CDR3: CASSRVETEAFF
D: NA; V: TRBV2; size: many; J: TRBJ2-5; DNA: TGTGCCAGCAGTCCCAGGGGATGGGAGACCCAGTACTTC; CDR3: CASSPRGWETQYF
D: NA; V: TRBV7-2; size: many; J: TRBJ2-1; DNA: TGTGCCAGCAGCATAGCACGGGACAATGAGCAGTTCTTC; CDR3: CASSIARDNEQFF
D: TRBD1; V: TRBV13; size: many; J: TRBJ1-1; DNA: TGTGCCAGCAGCTCAAAGGACAGGGGGCCTCGCGGGGTGGAAGCTTTCTTT; CDR3: CASSSKDRGPRGVEAFF
D: NA; V: TRBV27; size: many; J: TRBJ2-3; DNA: TGTGCCAGCAGTTTATACCCTAGTCCTAGCACAGATACGCAGTATTTT; CDR3: CASSLYPSPSTDTQYF
D: NA; V: TRBV18; size: many; J: TRBJ2-7; DNA: TGTGCCAGCTCACTACCGGGACAAAGCTCCTACGAGCAGTACTTC; CDR3: CASSLPGQSSYEQYF
D: NA; V: TRBV12-3/TRBV12-4; size: NA; J: TRBJ2-1; DNA: TGTGCCAGCAGTTTTTCCGGAGAGCAGTTCTTC; CDR3: CASSFSGEQFF
D: NA; V: TRBV9; size: NA; J: TRBJ1-1; DNA: TGTGCCAGCAGCGTAGATTACAGGGCTAACACTGAAGCTTTCTTT; CDR3: CASSVDYRANTEAFF
D: TRBD1; V: TRBV5-1; size: NA; J: TRBJ2-3; DNA: TGCGCCAGCAGCACGGACAGGGTGCGGAAGAATAGCACAGATACGCAGTATTTT; CDR3: CASSTDRVRKNSTDTQYF
D: TRBD1; V: TRBV5-1; size: many; J: TRBJ2-7; DNA: TGCGCCAGCAGCTTACGGACAGGGGGGCACGAGCAGTACTTC; CDR3: CASSLRTGGHEQYF
D: TRBD2; V: TRBV19; size: NA; J: TRBJ2-7; DNA: TGTGCCAGTAGTAGTCGAAGCAGCGGGACCACCCCCTACGAGCAGTACTTC; CDR3: CASSSRSSGTTPYEQYF
D: TRBD2; V: TRBV5-1; size: many; J: TRBJ2-1; DNA: TGCGCCAGCAGCTTGAGGCCTAGCGGGCCGGGGAGCTATGAGCAGTTCTTC; CDR3: CASSLRPSGPGSYEQFF
D: NA; V: TRBV20-1; size: many; J: TRBJ1-2; DNA: TGCAGTGCTAGTGGCAGGGAAGACGGCTACACCTTC; CDR3: CSASGREDGYTF
D: NA; V: TRBV20-1; size: many; J: TRBJ2-1; DNA: TGCAGTGCCATCGTCCTAGCGAAATACAATGAGCAGTTCTTC; CDR3: CSAIVLAKYNEQFF
D: NA; V: TRBV30; size: many; J: TRBJ2-2; DNA: TGTGCCTTCCGATTTACCGGGGAGCTGTTTTTT; CDR3: CAFRFTGELFF
D: TRBD1; V: TRBV19; size: NA; J: TRBJ1-1; DNA: TGTGCCAGTCGACAGGGTTGGGAGAAAGCTTTCTTT; CDR3: CASRQGWEKAFF
D: TRBD2; V: TRBV28; size: many; J: TRBJ2-2; DNA: TGTGCCAGCGGAACTAGCGGGAGTAGTCGTGTCGGGGAGCTGTTTTTT; CDR3: CASGTSGSSRVGELFF
D: NA; V: TRBV28; size: many; J: TRBJ2-1; DNA: TGTGCTTCGAGGGGGTCGTTCAATGAGCAGTTCTTC; CDR3: CASRGSFNEQFF
D: NA; V: TRBV28; size: many; J: TRBJ1-4; DNA: TGTGCCAGCAGTCGGTTGAATAGGAATGAAAAACTGTTTTTT; CDR3: CASSRLNRNEKLFF
D: NA; V: TRBV5-6; size: many; J: TRBJ2-7; DNA: TGTGCCAGCAGACTAAATGGCCCCGGGGAATACGAGCAGTACTTC; CDR3: CASRLNGPGEYEQYF
D: NA; V: TRBV29-1; size: many; J: TRBJ1-1; DNA: TGCAGCGGGGGGGAGGGCACTGAAGCTTTCTTT; CDR3: CSGGEGTEAFF
D: NA; V: TRBV30; size: NA; J: TRBJ2-1; DNA: TGTGCCTGGAGTGTATGGGGGGCGAATGAGCAGTTCTTC; CDR3: CAWSVWGANEQFF
D: NA; V: TRBV5-1; size: many; J: TRBJ2-3; DNA: TGCGCCAGCAGCCCCTCAGGAGGGACAGATACGCAGTATTTT; CDR3: CASSPSGGTDTQYF
D: NA; V: TRBV6-6; size: many; J: TRBJ1-1; DNA: TGTGCCAGCAGTTACTCGTGGGCCGCCCGGTACACTGAAGCTTTCTTT; CDR3: CASSYSWAARYTEAFF
D: NA; V: TRBV24-1; size: NA; J: TRBJ2-5; DNA: TGTGCCACCAGTGATTTGTCTAGCTCCTCAGAGACCCAGTACTTC; CDR3: CATSDLSSSSETQYF
D: NA; V: TRBV28; size: many; J: TRBJ1-4; DNA: TGTGCCAGCAGTTTAGAAAATAGTTGGGGGAAAGGTGAAAAACTGTTTTTT; CDR3: CASSLENSWGKGEKLFF
D: NA; V: TRBV28; size: many; J: TRBJ1-5; DNA: TGTGCCAGCAGTTTGGGTGGGACACCAAATCAGCCCCAGCATTTT; CDR3: CASSLGGTPNQPQHF
D: NA; V: TRBV5-8; size: few; J: TRBJ1-5; DNA: TGTGCCAGCAGCTCCTTGACAGCTCCCAATCAGCCCCAGCATTTT; CDR3: CASSSLTAPNQPQHF
D: TRBD2; V: TRBV5-6; size: many; J: TRBJ2-3; DNA: TGTGCCAGCAGCTTGGGACTAGCGGGAGTACCAGATACGCAGTATTTT; CDR3: CASSLGLAGVPDTQYF
D: NA; V: TRBV28; size: many; J: TRBJ2-1; DNA: TGTGCCAGCAGTACAAACAATGAGCAGTTCTTC; CDR3: CASSTNNEQFF
D: TRBD2; V: TRBV2; size: many; J: TRBJ2-1; DNA: TGTGCCAGCAGTGGGCTAGCGGGAGACGATGAGCAGTTCTTC; CDR3: CASSGLAGDDEQFF
D: TRBD1; V: TRBV5-1; size: NA; J: TRBJ2-7; DNA: TGCGCCAGCAGCTTGTGGGACAGGGGAAACGAGCAGTACTTC; CDR3: CASSLWDRGNEQYF
D: NA; V: TRBV9; size: few; J: TRBJ2-2; DNA: TGTGCCAGCAGCGGCAGGACCGTCCAACCCGGGGAGCTGTTTTTT; CDR3: CASSGRTVQPGELFF
D: NA; V: TRBV6-1; size: NA; J: TRBJ2-1; DNA: TGTGCCAGCGCCGGGACTTACAATGAGCAGTTCTTC; CDR3: CASAGTYNEQFF
D: NA; V: TRBV4-2; size: few; J: TRBJ2-4; DNA: TGTGCCAGCAGCCAAGAACTCGGGCAGGGACGGTCGGCCAAAAACATTCAGTACTTC; CDR3: CASSQELGQGRSAKNIQYF
D: TRBD2; V: TRBV28; size: many; J: TRBJ2-3; DNA: TGTGCCAGCAGTTTACGGGGGGGCCGCCCGTATACGCAGTATTTT; CDR3: CASSLRGGRPYTQYF
D: TRBD2; V: TRBV9; size: few; J: TRBJ2-7; DNA: TGTGCCAGCAGCGTAGCTAGAACTAGCGGGTTAGACGAGCAGTACTTC; CDR3: CASSVARTSGLDEQYF
D: TRBD1; V: TRBV27; size: many; J: TRBJ1-6; DNA: TGTGCCAGCAGTCCAAATACAGGGGGGAAACCGGGGTATTCACCCCTCCACTTT; CDR3: CASSPNTGGKPGYSPLHF
D: NA; V: TRBV4-1; size: few; J: TRBJ2-7; DNA: TGCGCCAGCAGCCAAGGGGGGTTCCTCTACGAGCAGTACTTC; CDR3: CASSQGGFLYEQYF
D: NA; V: TRBV10-1; size: many; J: TRBJ2-7; DNA: TGCGCCAGCAGGGTGTCCAAAATGCGCTCCTACGAGCAGTACTTC; CDR3: CASRVSKMRSYEQYF
D: NA; V: TRBV12-3/TRBV12-4; size: many; J: TRBJ1-6; DNA: TGTGCCAGCAGCCGAAGGGACAATCCCAATTCACCCCTCCACTTT; CDR3: CASSRRDNPNSPLHF
D: TRBD1; V: TRBV7-9; size: NA; J: TRBJ1-1; DNA: TGTGCCACCCACGGACAGGGTCGCACTGAAGCTTTCTTT; CDR3: CATHGQGRTEAFF
D: NA; V: TRBV6-5; size: many; J: TRBJ1-2; DNA: TGTGCCAGCAGTTACGAGGGACCTAGATATGGCTACACCTTC; CDR3: CASSYEGPRYGYTF